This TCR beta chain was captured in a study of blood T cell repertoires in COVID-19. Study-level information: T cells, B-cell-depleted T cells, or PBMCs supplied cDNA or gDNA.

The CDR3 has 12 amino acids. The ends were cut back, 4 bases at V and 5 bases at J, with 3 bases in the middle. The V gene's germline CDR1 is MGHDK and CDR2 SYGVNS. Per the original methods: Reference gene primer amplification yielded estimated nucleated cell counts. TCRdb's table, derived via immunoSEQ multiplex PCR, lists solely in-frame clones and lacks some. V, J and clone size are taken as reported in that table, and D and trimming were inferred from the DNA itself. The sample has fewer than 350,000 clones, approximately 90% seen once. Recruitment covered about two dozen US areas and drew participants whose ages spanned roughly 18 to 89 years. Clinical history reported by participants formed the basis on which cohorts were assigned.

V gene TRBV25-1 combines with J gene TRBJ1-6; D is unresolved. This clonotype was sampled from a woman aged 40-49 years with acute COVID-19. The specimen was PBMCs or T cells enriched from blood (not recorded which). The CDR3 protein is CASSVNNSPLHF. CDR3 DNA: TGTGCCAGCAGTGTTAATAATTCACCCCTCCACTTT.